Shown below are 14 T cell receptor beta chains from a single sample sequenced in a study of PD-L1 blockade in urothelial cancer. The time point: peripheral blood 6 weeks after treatment start. This table comes from immunoSEQ multiplex PCR, and its TCRdb copy is limited to in-frame clones, with some not included. The repertoire holds about 22,000 clones, with 90% to 95% as singletons. The starting material was PBMCs, obtained around atezolizumab (anti-PD-L1) treatment. The receptors stem from a woman in her fifties or sixties with urothelial cancer.

This clone came up a few times. The genes are TRBV19 and TRBJ2-7; TRBD2 matches 7 bases. V was clipped by 4 bases and J by 7 bases; unmatched bases: 1. The CDR3 spans 11 residues. The germline V gene has CDR1 LNHDA and CDR2 SQIVND (reference sequence). The CDR3 sequence: CASSNGGEQYF. The CDR3 region has the DNA TGTGCCAGTAGTAACGGGGGGGAGCAGTACTTC.

The J gene is TRBJ2-4, the V gene TRBV7-2, with 8 nucleotides matching TRBD2. V lost 5 bases, J lost 3 bases, and 6 bases stayed unmatched. Per germline, CDR1 SGHTA and CDR2 FQGNSA. The CDR3 covers 15 residues. As DNA, the CDR3 is TGTGCCAGCAGCCCGAGTGGGACTAGCAAAAACATTCAGTACTTC. This encodes CASSPSGTSKNIQYF.

The sample holds one count of this clone. V is TRBV6-5 and J is TRBJ2-1, with 10 bases that match TRBD2. From germline, CDR1 is MNHEY and CDR2 SVGAGI. The trim removed 6 bases at V and 5 bases at J, leaving 7 bases unmatched. The CDR3 runs 15 residues. CDR3: CASRPGLAPNNEQFF. The CDR3 bases are TGTGCCAGCAGACCGGGACTAGCGCCTAACAATGAGCAGTTCTTC.

The chain carries TRBV7-2 and TRBJ1-1; D gene uncertain. With 3 bases removed from V and 4 bases from J, the gap between germline ends came to 6 bases. The CDR3 covers 12 residues. Germline lookup yields CDR1 SGHTA and CDR2 FQGNSA. In nucleotides, the CDR3 is TGTGCCAGCAGCTTCAGCGGCACTGAAGCTTTCTTT. Its protein product is CASSFSGTEAFF.

The rearrangement links TRBV6-5 to TRBJ1-5, with 7 bases aligning to TRBD1. CDR1 MNHEY and CDR2 SVGAGI come from the germline V gene. Trimming removed 6 bases from V and 6 bases from J; junction bases left unmatched: 5. The CDR3 spans 13 residues. CDR3 nucleotide sequence: TGTGCCAGCAGAGGGGGCGTAGGTCAGCCCCAGCATTTT. It codes for CASRGGVGQPQHF.

The chain employs TRBV5-1 and TRBJ2-1; 8 bases are shared with TRBD1. The trim removed 5 bases at V and 4 bases at J, leaving 8 bases unmatched. The germline gives CDR1 SGHRS, CDR2 YFSETQ. This CDR3 contains 15 residues. The CDR3 DNA reads as TGCGCCAGCAGGGGTGACAGGGGTATGTACAATGAGCAGTTCTTC. It codes for CASRGDRGMYNEQFF.

The J gene is TRBJ2-7, the V gene TRBV6-5; TRBD2 aligns across 7 bases. This CDR3 comprises 15 residues. V lost 6 bases and J lost 0; bases outside the gene matches: 8. The germline V gene encodes CDR1 MNHEY and CDR2 SVGAGI. The CDR3: CASRRGQRGSYEQYF. CDR3 nucleotide sequence: TGTGCCAGCAGGCGAGGGCAGCGGGGCTCCTACGAGCAGTACTTC.

The CDR3 nucleotides read TGTGCCAGCAGCGATACTGACAGGGGGCGGCAAGAGACCCAGTACTTC. Amino acid sequence: CASSDTDRGRQETQYF. The rearrangement links TRBV5-4 to TRBJ2-5; 10 bases line up with TRBD1. Trimming took 4 bases from V and 2 from J; bases not matched to a gene: 8. The CDR3 is 16 amino acids. The germline gives CDR1 SGHNT, CDR2 YYREEE (reference sequence).

CDR3 bases: TGCGCCAGCAGCCCCGGGACAACTAGCACAGATACGCAGTATTTT. As protein: CASSPGTTSTDTQYF. The chain couples TRBV10-2 to TRBJ2-3, with D possibly matching TRBD1 (6 bases). Germline CDR1 and CDR2: WSHSY and SAAADI. Trimming took 6 bases from V and 0 from J, leaving 13 bases between them. CDR3 length: 15 amino acids.

The chain combines TRBV13 with TRBJ1-4; D is possibly TRBD1 (5 bases). The ends were cut back, 5 bases at V and 0 bases at J, with 10 bases in the middle. The germline CDR1 and CDR2 sequences are PRHDT and FYEKMQ (reference sequence). The CDR3 extends over 15 amino acids. The CDR3, as DNA: TGTGCCAGCAGCGGAGGGGCAACAACTAATGAAAAACTGTTTTTT. Protein sequence: CASSGGATTNEKLFF.

The CDR3 reads CASSLSRGQGREQYF. The CDR3 DNA follows: TGTGCCAGCAGTTTATCGCGGGGCCAGGGTCGCGAGCAGTACTTC. The rearrangement links TRBV27 to TRBJ2-7; D possibly corresponds to TRBD2 (6 bases). The CDR3 covers 15 residues. Trimming left V 0 bases short and J 6 bases short, with 15 bases between. In germline, CDR1 is MNHEY, CDR2 SMNVEV (reference sequence).

This rearrangement joins TRBV27 to TRBJ2-1; TRBD2 is a possible D gene (5 bases). Per the germline V gene, CDR1 is MNHEY and CDR2 is SMNVEV (reference sequence). The CDR3 length is 15 residues. Trimming cost V 0 bases and J 2 bases, with 8 bases left between them. Here the CDR3 DNA reads TGTGCCAGCAGTTTATCCCCGGGGACCTACAATGAGCAGTTCTTC. Its translation is CASSLSPGTYNEQFF.

V and J are TRBV7-2 and TRBJ2-1; 9 bases map to TRBD2. The CDR3 has 17 amino acids. Trimming cost V 5 bases and J 8 bases; bases outside gene matches: 16. Germline V lookup: CDR1 SGHTA, CDR2 FQGNSA. The CDR3 protein is CASSPYRSGGFSDEQFF. The CDR3, as DNA: TGTGCCAGCAGCCCGTACAGAAGCGGGGGGTTTTCGGATGAGCAGTTCTTC.

CDR3 bases: TGTGCCAGCAGCTCGACAGTTAACACTGAAGCTTTCTTT. This encodes CASSSTVNTEAFF. The chain has TRBV7-2 and TRBJ1-1; D might be TRBD1 (5 bases). The CDR3 is made up of 13 amino acids. Germline loops: CDR1 SGHTA, CDR2 FQGNSA. Between the trimmed V and J ends, which lost 4 bases and 2 bases, there was a span of 8 bases.